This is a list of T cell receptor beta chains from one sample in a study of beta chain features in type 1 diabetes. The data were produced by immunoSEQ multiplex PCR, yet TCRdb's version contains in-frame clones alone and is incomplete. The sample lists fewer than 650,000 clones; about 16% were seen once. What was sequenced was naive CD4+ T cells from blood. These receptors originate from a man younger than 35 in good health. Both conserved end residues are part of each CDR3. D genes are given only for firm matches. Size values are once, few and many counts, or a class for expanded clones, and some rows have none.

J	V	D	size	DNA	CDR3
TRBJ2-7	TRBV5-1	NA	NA	TGCGCCAGCAGCGAACTCGAAAGGGGCTACGAGCAGTACTTC	CASSELERGYEQYF
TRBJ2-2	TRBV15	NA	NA	TGTGCCACCAGCAGAGGGGGTCTGGCCGGGGAGCTGTTTTTT	CATSRGGLAGELFF
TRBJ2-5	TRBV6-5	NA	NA	TGTGCCAGCAGGAGGGACTTTCAAGAGACCCAGTACTTC	CASRRDFQETQYF
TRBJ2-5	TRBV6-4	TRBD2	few	TGTGCCAGCAGCCACCGGCGGGGTTTACTAGCGGGGCCCCAAGAGACCCAGTACTTC	CASSHRRGLLAGPQETQYF
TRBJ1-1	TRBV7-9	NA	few	TGTGCCAGCAGCTTAGCAGGGGACCGATTTGAAGCTTTCTTT	CASSLAGDRFEAFF
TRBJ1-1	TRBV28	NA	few	TGTGCCAGCAGTTTAACGGGCAACACTGAAGCTTTCTTT	CASSLTGNTEAFF
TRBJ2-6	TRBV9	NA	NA	TGTGCCAGCAGCGCTTTACGACAGGGAGGCTCTGGGGCCAACGTCCTGACTTTC	CASSALRQGGSGANVLTF
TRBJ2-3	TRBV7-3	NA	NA	TGTGCCAGCAGCCTGACTAGGACTAGCACAGATACGCAGTATTTT	CASSLTRTSTDTQYF
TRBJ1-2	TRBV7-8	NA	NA	TGTGCCAGCAGCTTAGCTGCACAGGGCTATGGCTACACCTTC	CASSLAAQGYGYTF
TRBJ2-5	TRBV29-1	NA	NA	TGCAGCGTTGAAATCCAGGTTGGGGAGACCCAGTACTTC	CSVEIQVGETQYF
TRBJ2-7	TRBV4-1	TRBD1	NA	TGCGCCAGCAGCCAAGATCGGGACAGGGGAAGGGAGCAGTACTTC	CASSQDRDRGREQYF
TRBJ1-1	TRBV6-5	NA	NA	TGTGCCAGCAGTTACGAGGTTAACACTGAAGCTTTCTTT	CASSYEVNTEAFF
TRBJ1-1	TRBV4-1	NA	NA	TGCGCCAGCAGCCATATCGGGAAATGGAACACTGAAGCTTTCTTT	CASSHIGKWNTEAFF
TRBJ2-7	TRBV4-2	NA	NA	TGTGCCAGCAGCCAAGAGGCGGTGTTCTCCTACGAGCAGTACTTC	CASSQEAVFSYEQYF
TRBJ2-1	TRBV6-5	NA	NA	TGTGCCAGCAGTTACTCGAATTGGCAGGGTTACAATGAGCAGTTCTTC	CASSYSNWQGYNEQFF
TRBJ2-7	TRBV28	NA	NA	TGTGCCAGCAGTTTTTCCTCCTACGAGCAGTACTTC	CASSFSSYEQYF
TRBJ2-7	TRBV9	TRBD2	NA	TGTGCCAGCGGGCAGTCAGCGGGGAGTTCCTACGAGCAGTACTTC	CASGQSAGSSYEQYF
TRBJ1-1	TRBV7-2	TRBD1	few	TGTGCCAGCAGCTGGCGGACAGGTGGGGTCACTGAAGCTTTCTTT	CASSWRTGGVTEAFF
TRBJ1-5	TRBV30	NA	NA	TGTGCCTGGAGTGTCGGGCAGCCCAATCAGCCCCAGCATTTT	CAWSVGQPNQPQHF
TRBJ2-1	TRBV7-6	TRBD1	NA	TGTGCCAGCAGCTTAGCGTGGGGACAGGGGAACTCCTACAATGAGCAGTTCTTC	CASSLAWGQGNSYNEQFF
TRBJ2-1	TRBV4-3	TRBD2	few	TGCGCCAGCAGCCAAGGCCATAGCGGGAGAAATGAGCAGTTCTTC	CASSQGHSGRNEQFF
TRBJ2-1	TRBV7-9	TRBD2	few	TGTGCCAGCAGTTACGGACTAGCGGTGTTCAATGAGCAGTTCTTC	CASSYGLAVFNEQFF
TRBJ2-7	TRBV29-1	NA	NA	TGCAGCGTTGGCCGCGCAGGGGACCCCTACGAGCAGTACTTC	CSVGRAGDPYEQYF
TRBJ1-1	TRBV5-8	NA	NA	TGTGCCAGCAGCTTTTGGGGTAGGACAAAGAACACTGAAGCTTTCTTT	CASSFWGRTKNTEAFF
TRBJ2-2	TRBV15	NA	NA	TGTGCCACCAGCAGAGAATCGTTAGGGACCGGGGAGCTGTTTTTT	CATSRESLGTGELFF
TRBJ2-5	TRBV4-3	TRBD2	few	TGCGCCAGCAGCCAAGATTTAGCGGGTTATACCCAGTACTTC	CASSQDLAGYTQYF
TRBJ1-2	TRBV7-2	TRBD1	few	TGTGCCAGCAGCCCTGGACAGGGAACGTACTATGGCTACACCTTC	CASSPGQGTYYGYTF
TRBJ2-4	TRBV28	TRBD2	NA	TGTGCCAGCAGTTCCACGAGGCCTAGCGGGGGCCAGGAGTACTTC	CASSSTRPSGGQEYF
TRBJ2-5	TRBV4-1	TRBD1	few	TGCGCCAGCAGCCAAGCGAAACAGGGGGTCCAGGAGACCCAGTACTTC	CASSQAKQGVQETQYF
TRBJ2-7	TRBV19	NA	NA	TGTGCCAGTAGTATGGCGGAACGGTTTTTATACGAGCAGTACTTC	CASSMAERFLYEQYF
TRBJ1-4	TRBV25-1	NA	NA	TGTGCCAGCAGTGAATTAAGCGGGCAAATTAATGAAAAACTGTTTTTT	CASSELSGQINEKLFF
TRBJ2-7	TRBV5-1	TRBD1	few	TGCGCCAGCAGCCGGGACAGGGGAGAAGACGAGCAGTACTTC	CASSRDRGEDEQYF
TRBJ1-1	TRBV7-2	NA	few	TGTGCCAGCAGCTCCCCCGTCCGGGGGCCGCCCAAGAACACTGAAGCTTTCTTT	CASSSPVRGPPKNTEAFF
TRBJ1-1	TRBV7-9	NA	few	TGTGCCAGCAGCTTCAGGGAGTACACTGAAGCTTTCTTT	CASSFREYTEAFF
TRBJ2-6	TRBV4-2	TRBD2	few	TGTGCCAGCAGCCCTCTACTGACTAGCGGGCGAGACTCTGGGGCCAACGTCCTGACTTTC	CASSPLLTSGRDSGANVLTF
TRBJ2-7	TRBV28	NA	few	TGTGCCAGCAGTTTTCTAGCCCCGGTCGAGCAGTACTTC	CASSFLAPVEQYF
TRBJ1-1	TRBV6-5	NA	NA	TGTGCCAGCAGCGGACCTGGCACTGAAGCTTTCTTT	CASSGPGTEAFF
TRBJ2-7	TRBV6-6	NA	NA	TGTGCCAGCAGTTACGCCGACGGCTACGAGCAGTACTTC	CASSYADGYEQYF
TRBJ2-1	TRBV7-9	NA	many	TGTGCCAGCAGCTTAGGTATGGCTAGCTCCTACAATGAGCAGTTCTTC	CASSLGMASSYNEQFF
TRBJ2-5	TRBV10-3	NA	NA	TGTGCCATCAGTCCGGAGGGGCTTGGGGAGCAGTACTTC	CAISPEGLGEQYF
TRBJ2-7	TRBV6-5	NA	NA	TGTGCCAGCAGTTACCACGGACAGTCCTACGAGCAGTACTTC	CASSYHGQSYEQYF
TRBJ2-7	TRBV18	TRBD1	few	TGTGCCAGCTCATCCACAGGGGAGTACGAGCAGTACTTC	CASSSTGEYEQYF
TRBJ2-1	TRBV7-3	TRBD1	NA	TGTGCCAGCAGCCGGACAGGGCTACGGGATGAGCAGTTCTTC	CASSRTGLRDEQFF
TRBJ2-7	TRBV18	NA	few	TGTGCCAGCTCACGCTGGGACGAGGCCTACGAGCAGTACTTC	CASSRWDEAYEQYF
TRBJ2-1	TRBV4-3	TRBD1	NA	TGCGCCAGCAGCCAAGAAGGGGGACAGGGCCTCAATGAGCAGTTCTTC	CASSQEGGQGLNEQFF